This T cell receptor beta chain is drawn from a study of CD8+CD57+ T cells in acquired aplastic anemia. About the study: Mean yield of DNA from sorted CD4+ and CD8+ cells was 3 to 3.5 ug.

Details on this clonotype: Its antigen is undetermined.

Patients sequenced had flow cytometry evidence of CD8+CD57+ cell expansion. Patients were therapy-naive when their blood was sampled. The study profiled TCR beta VDJ and CDR3 using genomic DNA as template. In TCRdb, the reads were re-called with MiXCR into one record per CDR3 protein. The sample lists 150,000 to 200,000 distinct CDR3 sequences, 40% to 50% occurring once. There are 12 residues in the CDR3. Trimming cost V 0 bases and J 7 bases, with 7 bases left between them. CDR1 is SGHDT, CDR2 YYEEEE, per germline. The study, taken as a whole, reports: The study identified around 28 CD8+ CDR3 sequences shared by patients and controls.

This sequence originates from a human donor with aplastic anemia. Sequencing was done on a sample of sorted CD4+, CD8+, or CD8+CD57+ T cells (not recorded which) from PBMCs. The genes are TRBV5-6 and TRBJ2-5; D is uncertain. For the CDR3, the DNA is TGTGCCAGCAGCTTGGTCTCGGGGACCCAGTACTTC. It codes for CASSLVSGTQYF.